The rows below give T cell receptor beta chains drawn from one sample of a study of cytotoxic CD8 clonotypes in ibrutinib-treated CLL. Clones were sequenced by immunoSEQ multiplex PCR, and TCRdb holds only the in-frame ones, with some missing. The data contain some 200,000 clones, roughly 77% of them seen just once; the ten biggest clones take up approximately 6.3%. Material: PBMCs, obtained after 12 months of ibrutinib treatment. The receptors shown here come from a human donor with chronic lymphocytic leukemia. Both conserved end residues are trimmed from each CDR3. Not all rows give a size; the values are once, few, many and, for expanded clones, a class.

TRBJ1-1 | TRBV19 | once | ASSIRVRSTEAF
TRBJ1-1 | TRBV19 | - | ASSPENTEAF
TRBJ2-7 | TRBV28 | once | ASSLLIYEQY
TRBJ2-7 | TRBV18 | - | ASSPLTGAAYEQY
TRBJ2-1 | TRBV19 | - | ASSNRPVLYNEQF
TRBJ1-5 | TRBV2 | few | ASRAPPGGSNQPQH
TRBJ2-7 | TRBV7-2 | once | ASSWRGGSSYEQY
TRBJ2-1 | TRBV5-4 | - | ASSIIRGSYNEQF
TRBJ1-1 | TRBV2 | - | ASRRQQNTEAF
TRBJ1-1 | TRBV7-3 | - | ASQGDRLTEAF
TRBJ1-4 | TRBV6-6 | - | ASSYGAMGVVF
TRBJ2-7 | TRBV10-3 | - | ASAGTGTYEQY
TRBJ1-2 | TRBV2 | - | ASSVGRNYGYT
TRBJ2-7 | TRBV27 | - | ASSPRAGRGEQY
TRBJ2-3 | TRBV29-1 | - | SGDFGQGPTDTQY
TRBJ2-3 | TRBV7-8 | - | ASSLQGLAGGHTDTQY
TRBJ1-2 | TRBV7-2 | - | ASSQSGTGYYGYT
TRBJ2-6 | TRBV6-5 | once | ASRPDSAGANVLT
TRBJ2-1 | TRBV5-1 | once | ASSLEGLSGNEQF
TRBJ2-5 | TRBV7-6 | once | ASSRTSRGETQY
TRBJ1-2 | TRBV30 | - | AWSSNILRDYGYT
TRBJ2-7 | TRBV29-1 | - | SFAQGASYEQY